This TCR beta chain was recorded in a study of blood T cells in healthy people across ages. The CDR3 is made up of 15 amino acids. V lost 5 bases to trimming and J lost 8 bases; unmatched junction nucleotides: 8. The table lists this clonotype with a count of one. Sample-barcoded 5' priming and a J-beta primer mix drove a second PCR of about 7 to 12 cycles. TCRdb ran MiXCR on the 5' RACE reads and lists one entry per CDR3 protein. The data show nearly 1 million distinct CDR3 sequences, just over 50% seen once. This clonotype was sampled from a woman in her sixties in good health. The material sequenced was blood. The chain joins TRBV12-3 or TRBV12-4 to TRBJ2-1, with 11 bases aligning to TRBD2. The CDR3 bases are TGTGCCAGCAGTGATTTAGCGGGAGGGCGGGATGAGCAGTTCTTC. This sequence encodes CASSDLAGGRDEQFF.